This entry features one T cell receptor (beta chain) sequence. The antigen is not known. The CDR3 consists of 15 residues. CDR1 SGHDT and CDR2 YYEEEE come from the germline V gene. This record belongs to a study of monozygotic twins with inflammatory bowel disease. Reanalyzing the 5' RACE reads, TCRdb keeps one entry per CDR3 protein, without DNA. The table for this sample gives just over 300,000 distinct CDR3 sequences. Whole-study findings and limits: Variability in patient repertoires may have come partly from differing immunosuppressive treatments.

The chain combines TRBV5-6 with TRBJ2-7. The sequence was collected from a human donor with ulcerative colitis or Crohn's disease, or a healthy co-twin of an affected twin (not recorded which). What was sequenced was blood. The CDR3: CASSSTARASYEQYF.